The 29 T cell receptor beta chains below come from one sample, sequenced in a study of blood T cell repertoires in COVID-19. Measured with immunoSEQ multiplex PCR; TCRdb has only the in-frame clones, and not every one. This sample has 60,000 to 85,000 clones, with 83% found just once. The specimen sequenced was peripheral blood. The receptors derive from a man at least 80 years old with acute or convalescent COVID-19.

The chain joins TRBV7-9 to TRBJ2-2; 8 bases are a match to TRBD1. J lost 5 bases, V lost 7 bases, and 12 bases had no gene match. The CDR3 spans 16 residues. Germline CDR1 and CDR2: SEHNR and FQNEAQ (reference sequence). The CDR3 region has the DNA TGTGCCAGCACCCCCTTAGGATACAGGGGGACCGGGGAGCTGTTTTTT. This translates into CASTPLGYRGTGELFF.

The chain combines TRBV19 with TRBJ1-4, with D possibly being TRBD1 (5 bases). The CDR3 has 15 amino acids. V lost 0 bases, J lost 5 bases, and 10 bases lay in between. CDR1 and CDR2 (germline): LNHDA, SQIVND (reference sequence). The CDR3 region is CASSIDGAGNEKLFF. CDR3 nucleotide sequence: TGTGCCAGTAGTATAGATGGGGCAGGGAATGAAAAACTGTTTTTT.

This chain uses TRBV27 with TRBJ2-1; 8 positions agree with TRBD1. Germline trimming cut 6 bases from V and 0 bases from J; bases unmatched to any gene: 22. Germline CDR1 and CDR2: MNHEY and SMNVEV (reference sequence). The CDR3 is 21 residues long. DNA of the CDR3: TGTGCCAGCAGGGTTCTAGGTATAGGGCAGGGGGCGTCGAGCTCCTACAATGAGCAGTTCTTC. It codes for CASRVLGIGQGASSSYNEQFF.

The genes are TRBV18 and TRBJ1-5; tentatively, D is TRBD1 (5 bases). This CDR3 spans 15 amino acids. V lost 8 bases and J 0 bases, leaving 14 bases between the germline ends. Germline lookup yields CDR1 KGHSH and CDR2 LQKENI. CDR3 region: CASSTGLNSNQPQHF. For the CDR3, the DNA is TGTGCCAGCAGTACAGGTTTGAATAGCAATCAGCCCCAGCATTTT. The variable domain in full, completed from reference TRBV18 and TRBJ1-5, reads NAGVMQNPRHLVRRRGQEARLRCSPMKGHSHVYWYRQLPEEGLKFMVYLQKENIIDESGMPKERFSAEFPKEGPSILRIQQVVRGDSAAYFCASSTGLNSNQPQHFGDGTRLSIL.

The chain joins TRBV28 to TRBJ1-4; tentative D call: TRBD1 (6 bases). V was clipped by 4 bases and J by 7 bases, with 19 bases between them. Germline CDR1 is MDHEN and CDR2 is SYDVKM. The CDR3 extends over 16 amino acids. The CDR3 protein is CASSSGGVRESEKLFF. As DNA, the CDR3 is TGTGCCAGCAGTTCGGGGGGCGTTCGGGAAAGTGAAAAACTGTTTTTT.

The chain links TRBV7-3 to TRBJ2-3; D not certain. Between the trimmed V and J ends, which lost 2 bases and 2 bases, there was a span of 8 bases. Germline-derived CDR1 and CDR2 are SGHTA and FQGTGA. CDR3 size: 14 residues. As DNA, the CDR3 is TGTGCCAGCAGCTTATATACAGACACAGATACGCAGTATTTT. Translating gives CASSLYTDTDTQYF.

The rearrangement links TRBV6-6 to TRBJ1-5; 8 positions match TRBD1. This CDR3 region has 14 residues. Germline values: CDR1 MNHNY, CDR2 SVGAGI (reference sequence). V gave up 6 bases and J gave up 1 base; unmatched junction bases: 2. CDR3 sequence reads: CASSRGPSNQPQHF. Written as DNA, the CDR3 is TGTGCCAGCAGCAGGGGGCCCAGCAATCAGCCCCAGCATTTT.

The chain has TRBV29-1 and TRBJ1-4; D ambiguous. The CDR3 has 13 residues. Germline V gene sequence: CDR1 SQVTM, CDR2 ANQGSEA. Between the trimmed V and J ends, which lost 4 bases and 0 bases, there was a span of 6 bases. The CDR3 DNA reads as TGCAGCGTTGCTACTGCAACTAATGAAAAACTGTTTTTT. Its translation is CSVATATNEKLFF. Drawing the rest from reference TRBV29-1 and TRBJ1-4, the complete variable domain is SAVISQKPSRDICQRGTSLTIQCQVDSQVTMMFWYRQQPGQSLTLIATANQGSEATYESGFVIDKFPISRPNLTFSTLTVSNMSPEDSSIYLCSVATATNEKLFFGSGTQLSVL.

The chain recombines TRBV4-1 with TRBJ2-5, with 11 bases identical to TRBD2. Germline CDR1 MGHRA, CDR2 YSYEKL. The CDR3 is 16 residues long. V gave up 3 bases and J gave up 9 bases; unmatched junction bases: 12. Here the CDR3 reads CASSHVLAGAGGAQYF. The DNA of the CDR3 is TGCGCCAGCAGCCACGTACTAGCGGGGGCGGGTGGGGCCCAGTACTTC.

The V and J genes are TRBV2 and TRBJ2-3; 8 bases are shared with TRBD2. CDR1 and CDR2 from the germline V gene are SNHLY and FYNNEI. J lost 2 bases, V lost 10 bases, and 8 bases had no gene match. This CDR3 is built from 14 residues. The chain's CDR3 is CATLAALYTDTQYF. CDR3 coding DNA: TGTGCCACACTAGCGGCACTTTACACAGATACGCAGTATTTT.

This clone was counted only a few times. The chain has TRBV7-2 and TRBJ2-7, with no clear D. V was pared by 4 bases and J by 7 bases, with 11 bases between. Germline CDR1 is SGHTA and CDR2 is FQGNSA. The CDR3 is 12 residues long. This chain's CDR3 is CASSSLPVEQYF. The CDR3 coding sequence is TGTGCCAGCAGCTCCCTACCGGTGGAGCAGTACTTC.

The V gene is TRBV11-1, the J gene TRBJ2-1, with 15 bases aligning to TRBD2. Germline V gene sequence: CDR1 SGHAT, CDR2 FQDESV (reference sequence). Germline trimming cut 5 bases from V and 15 bases from J; bases unmatched to any gene: 8. There are 14 residues in the CDR3. CDR3 in DNA: TGTGCCAGCAGCCATGGACTAGCGGGAGGGCCACCGTTCTTC. This translates into CASSHGLAGGPPFF.

This chain links TRBV28 with TRBJ1-3, with D perhaps TRBD1 (6 bases). V was shortened by 8 bases and J by 5 bases, with 16 bases between the two germline ends. The CDR3 length is 14 residues. Germline V gives CDR1 MDHEN, CDR2 SYDVKM. The CDR3 protein is CASSTGGTRNTIYF. The CDR3 DNA reads TGTGCCAGCTCTACGGGGGGCACCAGAAACACCATATATTTT.

This chain links TRBV25-1 with TRBJ1-4; 9 nucleotides line up with TRBD1. Per the germline V gene, CDR1 is MGHDK and CDR2 is SYGVNS. The length of the CDR3 is 14 residues. V was clipped by 5 bases and J by 5 bases; unmatched bases: 3. The CDR3 loop is CASSRGTGNEKLFF. As DNA, the CDR3 is TGTGCCAGCAGTCGGGGGACAGGGAATGAAAAACTGTTTTTT.

The CDR3 bases are TGTGCCAGCAGCCAGGGGACAGCACCTAATGAAAAACTGTTTTTT. Protein: CASSQGTAPNEKLFF. The gene calls are TRBV4-2 and TRBJ1-4; 7 bases map to TRBD1. CDR3 length: 15 residues. V lost 3 bases, J lost 3 bases, and 4 bases stayed unmatched. Per the germline V gene, CDR1 is LGHNA and CDR2 is YNFKEQ.

The chain recombines TRBV20-1 with TRBJ1-1; weak D call: TRBD1 (5 bases). The CDR3 spans 14 residues. Germline CDR1 and CDR2: DFQATT and SNEGSKA (reference sequence). V was clipped by 3 bases and J by 3 bases, with 14 bases between them. CDR3 loop: CSASPPKGYTEAFF. The CDR3 region has the DNA TGCAGTGCTAGTCCACCTAAGGGGTACACTGAAGCTTTCTTT.

The chain employs TRBV11-2 and TRBJ2-3; D may be TRBD2 (5 bases). Trimming took 5 bases from V and 7 from J, leaving 16 bases between them. Germline V lookup: CDR1 SGHAT, CDR2 FQNNGV. The CDR3 consists of 14 residues. The CDR3 DNA reads TGTGCCAGCAGCACCCGGACTGAGGGAAATACGCAGTATTTT. It specifies CASSTRTEGNTQYF.

The chain is built from TRBV19 and TRBJ2-1; the match to TRBD2 covers 14 bases. The CDR3 is 19 amino acids. The J segment lost 4 bases and the V segment lost 6 bases, leaving 14 bases of the junction unmatched. Germline V CDR1 and CDR2: LNHDA, SQIVND (reference sequence). CDR3: CASSRSGLAGDPPYNEQFF. DNA of the CDR3: TGTGCCAGTAGCCGCTCGGGACTAGCGGGAGACCCCCCTTACAATGAGCAGTTCTTC.

The chain combines TRBV28 with TRBJ1-5; D remains unclear. This CDR3 spans 12 amino acids. The V and J ends lost 8 bases and 5 bases respectively, with 10 bases between them. CDR1 MDHEN and CDR2 SYDVKM come from the germline V gene. CDR3 DNA: TGTGCCAGCGGGTACGGAGATCAGCCCCAGCATTTT. It translates to CASGYGDQPQHF.

CDR3 in amino acids: CASGGQTYEQYF. The CDR3 DNA reads TGTGCCTCAGGGGGCCAAACCTACGAGCAGTACTTC. The genes are TRBV11-2 and TRBJ2-7; 8 nucleotides line up with TRBD1. V was pared by 11 bases and J by 2 bases, with 5 bases of the junction left unmatched. This CDR3 has 12 amino acids. Germline CDR1 reads SGHAT; CDR2 reads FQNNGV.

The V and J genes are TRBV18 and TRBJ2-2; 8 bases align to TRBD1. Germline-derived CDR1 and CDR2 are KGHSH and LQKENI. V was clipped by 2 bases and J by 6 bases; unmatched bases: 11. This CDR3 has 17 amino acids. Here the CDR3 reads CASSPFGQGGSAGELFF. The CDR3, as DNA: TGTGCCAGCTCACCATTTGGACAGGGTGGGTCCGCCGGGGAGCTGTTTTTT.

The chain links TRBV9 to TRBJ2-1; D gene unclear. The CDR3 is made up of 12 amino acids. Germline V gene lookup returns CDR1 SGDLS and CDR2 YYNGEE. Between the trimmed V and J ends, which lost 2 bases and 6 bases, there was a span of 6 bases. In DNA, the CDR3 is TGTGCCAGCAGCGTTAATTTCAATGAGCAGTTCTTC. Translated, it gives CASSVNFNEQFF.

This chain links TRBV6-6 with TRBJ2-2, with 7 bases fitting TRBD1. The V gene end was trimmed by 6 bases and the J gene end by 5 bases; junction bases not matched to a gene: 3. The CDR3 sequence is 13 residues long. Germline CDR1 is MNHNY and CDR2 is SVGAGI (reference sequence). CDR3 amino acids: CASRLTGTGELFF. The CDR3 bases are TGTGCCAGCAGATTGACAGGGACCGGGGAGCTGTTTTTT.

This clone was seen once. The chain joins TRBV24-1 to TRBJ2-2; 8 bases are a match to TRBD1. The trim removed 0 bases at V and 3 bases at J, leaving 8 bases unmatched. Germline V gene lookup returns CDR1 KGHDR and CDR2 SFDVKD. CDR3 length equals 18 residues. This chain's CDR3 is CATSDLKIAGGDTGELFF. CDR3 in DNA: TGTGCCACCAGTGATTTGAAAATTGCAGGGGGCGACACCGGGGAGCTGTTTTTT.

V and J are TRBV2 and TRBJ2-7; TRBD2 might be the D (7 bases). V was clipped by 10 bases and J by 7 bases, with 17 bases between them. CDR1 SNHLY and CDR2 FYNNEI come from the germline V gene. CDR3 length: 12 residues. In DNA, the CDR3 is TGTGCCACCCGGGGGGCGCCGGTTGAGCAGTACTTC. It specifies CATRGAPVEQYF. Looking up the rest from reference TRBV2 and TRBJ2-7 gives the full variable domain: EPEVTQTPSHQVTQMGQEVILRCVPISNHLYFYWYRQILGQKVEFLVSFYNNEISEKSEIFDDQFSVERPDGSNFTLKIRSTKLEDSAMYFCATRGAPVEQYFGPGTRLTVT.

The V and J genes are TRBV4-2 and TRBJ1-4, with TRBD1 as a possible D gene (5 bases). Trimming shortened V by 4 bases and J by 8 bases, and 14 bases separated the two germline ends. Germline V gene lookup returns CDR1 LGHNA and CDR2 YNFKEQ. CDR3 length equals 14 residues. The DNA for the CDR3 is TGTGCCAGCAGCCTTAAGACGGGGGGGGAAAAACTGTTTTTT. Translating gives CASSLKTGGEKLFF.

In this sample, this clone turned up a few times. This chain uses TRBV18 with TRBJ2-5, with 8 bases identical to TRBD2. The CDR3 totals 17 residues. Germline V gene sequence: CDR1 KGHSH, CDR2 LQKENI. With 2 bases clipped from V and 1 base from J, the junction kept 9 bases outside the gene matches. The CDR3 reads CASSPNSGGVGQETQYF. The CDR3 DNA is TGTGCCAGCTCACCAAACTCGGGAGGGGTCGGCCAAGAGACCCAGTACTTC.

This chain uses TRBV6-5 with TRBJ2-7; 7 bases line up with TRBD1. This CDR3 has 13 residues. Losses at the gene ends were 2 bases for V and 4 bases for J; bases not matched to a gene: 2. CDR1 MNHEY and CDR2 SVGAGI come from the germline V gene. The CDR3 sequence is CASSYRTGYEQYF. The CDR3, as DNA: TGTGCCAGCAGTTACCGGACAGGATACGAGCAGTACTTC.

The chain recombines TRBV2 with TRBJ1-6; D is uncertain. Between the trimmed V and J ends, which lost 6 bases and 0 bases, there was a span of 9 bases. The CDR3 extends over 15 amino acids. The V gene's germline CDR1 is SNHLY and CDR2 FYNNEI. CDR3 nucleotides: TGTGCCAGCAGACCGGTTACCTCCTATAATTCACCCCTCCACTTT. This translates into CASRPVTSYNSPLHF.